This TCR beta chain appears in the sequencing data of a study of blood T cell repertoires in COVID-19. Whole-study context: Samples of COVID-19 (acute and convalescent) were obtained from the United States, Italy and Spain. PBMCs, B-cell-depleted T cells, or T cells were the source of the cDNA or gDNA that made up the material.

Original handling: Amplification of reference gene primers provided the estimated nucleated cell counts. Profiling relied on immunoSEQ multiplex PCR, and the TCRdb table lists in-frame clones only, not all of them. For V, J and clone size, that table is used; D and trimming come from the DNA. The repertoire holds 230,000 or so clones, 80% to 90% seen once, with around 8.9% in the top ten. The V end lost 1 base, the J end lost 0 bases, and 6 bases lay between the germline ends. Germline V gene data show CDR1 as SGHTA and CDR2 as FQGNSA. This CDR3 region has 15 residues. The clonotype was recovered from a man aged 40-55 years with active or convalescent COVID-19. J is TRBJ2-2 and V is TRBV7-2; D is undetermined. Sequenced input: peripheral blood. The CDR3 sequence: CASSLGLTNTGELFF. CDR3 sequence (DNA): TGTGCCAGCAGCTTAGGACTGACGAACACCGGGGAGCTGTTTTTT. The full variable domain, in which reference TRBV7-2 and TRBJ2-2 provide the parts outside the CDR3, is GAGVSQSPSNKVTEKGKDVELRCDPISGHTALYWYRQSLGQGLEFLIYFQGNSAPDKSGLPSDRFSAERTGGSVSTLTIQRTQQEDSAVYLCASSLGLTNTGELFFGEGSRLTVL.